Given below is one T cell receptor beta chain in context. Antigen specificity is unknown. This sample is part of a study of OX40 agonist ivuxolimab in advanced cancers. Study-wide context: With ivuxolimab, an agonistic anti-OX40 (CD134) antibody, patients were treated. Participants could have had prior anti-PD-1, anti-PD-L1 or anti-CTLA-4 therapy, and around 40% had some. Study-wide results and limits: The work left the antigen specificity of expanded peripheral T cells undetermined.

Clones were read by immunoSEQ multiplex PCR, and TCRdb kept only the in-frame ones, dropping some. The profile shows tens of thousands of clones, roughly 91% of them singletons. This TCR was recovered from an adult with an advanced solid tumor such as melanoma, head and neck, liver or kidney cancer. The source was CD4+ or CD8+ T cells sorted from blood, collected in a trial of the OX40 agonist ivuxolimab.

This chain's CDR3 is CASSYSWGPTDTQYF. CDR3 DNA: TGTGCCAGCAGTTACTCGTGGGGTCCCACAGATACGCAGTATTTT. The chain is built from TRBV6-5 and TRBJ2-3; D is undetermined. With 0 bases removed from V and 2 bases from J, the gap between germline ends came to 9 bases. Looked up from germline, CDR1 is MNHEY and CDR2 is SVGAGI. CDR3 length: 15 residues.